The clone carrying this TCR beta chain was counted once. The target antigen is unknown. This entry is derived from a study of Ad26.COV2.S vaccination and SARS-CoV-2 variants. Regarding the study as a whole: The breadth of spike-specific CD8+ and CD4+ T cell responses after vaccination was reportedly substantial. Responses of T cells in total may have been underestimated by the TCR breadth and depth analyses.

This table comes from immunoSEQ multiplex PCR, and its TCRdb copy is limited to in-frame clones, with some not included. The data show over 130,000 clones, with about nine tenths seen just once and 4% to 6% held by the top ten. Trimming took off 5 bases at V and 2 bases at J, with 17 bases between the two ends. This CDR3 region has 16 residues. CDR1 MNHEY and CDR2 SMNVEV come from the germline V gene (reference sequence). The TCR comes from a human donor who had recovered from COVID-19. V gene TRBV27 combines with J gene TRBJ2-3; a weak D match, TRBD1 (6 bases). The specimen comprised peripheral blood, sampled after recovery from COVID-19. The CDR3 DNA follows: TGTGCCAGCAGTGAGGGAATAGGGGGTCTCACAGATACGCAGTATTTT. It is translated as CASSEGIGGLTDTQYF.